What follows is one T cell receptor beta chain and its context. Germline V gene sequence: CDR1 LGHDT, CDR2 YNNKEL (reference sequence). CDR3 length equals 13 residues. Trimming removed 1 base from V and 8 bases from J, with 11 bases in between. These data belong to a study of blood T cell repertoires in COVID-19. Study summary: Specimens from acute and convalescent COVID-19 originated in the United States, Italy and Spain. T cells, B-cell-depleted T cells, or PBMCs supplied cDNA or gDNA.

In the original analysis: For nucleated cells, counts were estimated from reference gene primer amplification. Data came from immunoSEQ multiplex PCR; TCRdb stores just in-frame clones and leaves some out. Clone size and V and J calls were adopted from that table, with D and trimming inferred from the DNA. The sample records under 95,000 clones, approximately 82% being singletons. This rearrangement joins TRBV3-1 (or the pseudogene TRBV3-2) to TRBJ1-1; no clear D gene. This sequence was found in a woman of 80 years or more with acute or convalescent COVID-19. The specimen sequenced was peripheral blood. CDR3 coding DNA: TGTGCCAGCAGCCAAGGTCTCGGAGGAGAAGCTTTCTTT. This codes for CASSQGLGGEAFF.